These 7 T cell receptor beta chains were all obtained from the same sample, sequenced in a study of shared clonotypes between healthy human individuals. The protocol was immunoSEQ multiplex PCR, while the TCRdb copy is restricted to in-frame clones and leaves out a portion. The table shows approximately 1.5 million clones, with 95% to 99% occurring only once. Input material: naive CD4+ T cells sorted from blood. Sample subset: CD45RA+ positively selected. The receptors here all came from a man aged 25 to 40 in good health.

This sequence joins TRBV6-5 and TRBJ1-1; D is perhaps TRBD1 (5 bases). V was shortened by 0 bases and J by 1 base, with 12 bases between the two germline ends. This CDR3 comprises 16 residues. From germline, CDR1 is MNHEY and CDR2 SVGAGI. CDR3 amino acids: CASSYSKGTSNTEAFF. CDR3 bases: TGTGCCAGCAGTTACTCGAAAGGGACTTCGAACACTGAAGCTTTCTTT.

This chain connects TRBV5-1 to TRBJ2-3, with 12 bases lining up with TRBD2. CDR3 size: 15 residues. The V segment lost 3 bases and the J segment 5 bases; nucleotides outside the gene matches: 4. Germline-derived CDR1 and CDR2 are SGHRS and YFSETQ. CDR3 loop: CASSSLAGGQDTQYF. Written as DNA, the CDR3 is TGCGCCAGCAGCTCACTAGCGGGAGGACAAGATACGCAGTATTTT.

The chain combines TRBV19 with TRBJ1-1; D uncertain. CDR3 size: 13 residues. Germline values: CDR1 LNHDA, CDR2 SQIVND (reference sequence). Trimming removed 6 bases from V and 4 bases from J, with 12 bases in between. The CDR3 nucleotides are TGTGCCAGTAGCCAAAGTAGAATCACTGAAGCTTTCTTT. It specifies CASSQSRITEAFF.

The CDR3 DNA follows: TGCGCCAGCAGCTTGTTCGACGGAACTTACTCTGGAAACACCATATATTTT. It translates to CASSLFDGTYSGNTIYF. This sequence joins TRBV5-1 and TRBJ1-3, with D uncertain. Trimming shortened V by 1 base and J by 0 bases, and 14 bases separated the two germline ends. Per the germline V gene, CDR1 is SGHRS and CDR2 is YFSETQ. There are 17 residues in the CDR3.

CDR3 residues: CASSGFVSTTGELFF. For the CDR3, the DNA is TGTGCCAGCAGTGGTTTCGTGTCTACGACCGGGGAGCTGTTTTTT. The rearrangement joins TRBV2 to TRBJ2-2; no reliable D call. The CDR3 has 15 amino acids. The germline CDR1 and CDR2 sequences are SNHLY and FYNNEI. Trimming removed 4 bases from V and 5 bases from J, with 14 bases in between. Supplemented by reference TRBV2 and TRBJ2-2, the full variable domain reads EPEVTQTPSHQVTQMGQEVILRCVPISNHLYFYWYRQILGQKVEFLVSFYNNEISEKSEIFDDQFSVERPDGSNFTLKIRSTKLEDSAMYFCASSGFVSTTGELFFGEGSRLTVL.

J is TRBJ2-3 and V is TRBV29-1; the D is unclear. The V end was cut by 5 bases, the J end by 1 base, with 7 bases between. From germline, CDR1 is SQVTM and CDR2 ANQGSEA. The length of the CDR3 is 12 residues. CDR3 sequence: CSVKAGTDTQYF. DNA for the CDR3: TGCAGCGTTAAGGCCGGCACAGATACGCAGTATTTT.

CDR3 nucleotides: TGTGCCAGCAGCCCAGGGTTACACACTTTCACAGATACGCAGTATTTT. Translating gives CASSPGLHTFTDTQYF. The chain joins TRBV14 to TRBJ2-3, with D possibly being TRBD1 (5 bases). CDR1 SGHDN and CDR2 FVKESK come from the germline V gene. V gave up 4 bases and J gave up 2 bases, with 16 bases separating them. This CDR3 has 16 amino acids.